At least ten counts were recorded for the clone carrying this T cell receptor (beta chain). The antigen is not known. These data originate in a study of CD8 T cells in ankylosing spondylitis. Whole-study results and caveats: Those disease-linked clones were CD8+; they were also relatively rare in peripheral blood.

The CDR3 spans 16 residues. J was trimmed by 5 bases and V by 6 bases; bases with no gene match: 16. CDR1 and CDR2 from the germline V gene are DFQATT and SNEGSKA (reference sequence). TCRdb reprocessed the 5' RACE reads via MiXCR and lists one record per CDR3 protein. This table holds around 150,000 distinct CDR3 sequences, around 17% found once. The genes are TRBV20-1 and TRBJ2-5; 9 bases line up with TRBD2. Sequenced: blood, either unsorted or a sorted T cell fraction (not recorded which). The sequence came from a male donor with ankylosing spondylitis or in good health (not recorded which). In DNA form, the CDR3 reads TGCAGTGCCTCCGGGACTAGCAGGAGGTCTCGGGAGACCCAGTACTTC. It translates to CSASGTSRRSRETQYF.